The T cell receptor beta chain described here comes from a study of CD4 T cell repertoires in COVID-19. CDR1 and CDR2 from the germline V gene are SGDLS and YYNGEE. Trimming took 0 bases from V and 8 from J; bases not matched to a gene: 5. The CDR3 has 15 amino acids. Clones were read by immunoSEQ multiplex PCR, and TCRdb kept only the in-frame ones, dropping some. This sample has approximately 75,000 clones, with roughly 80% found just once. The rearrangement links TRBV9 to TRBJ2-1, with TRBD1 identical over 10 bases. Sequenced here: CD4+ T cells from peripheral blood, sampled after recovery from COVID-19. This TCR derives from a human donor who had COVID-19. The CDR3 reads CASSVGGQGLHEQFF. The CDR3 nucleotides read TGTGCCAGCAGCGTAGGGGGACAGGGGTTACATGAGCAGTTCTTC.